This passage covers 3 T cell receptor beta chains from one sample sequenced in a study of spatial heterogeneity in lung cancer. Points from the study as a whole: Expanded intratumoral alpha and beta TCR counts tracked tumor mutation counts.

TCRdb processed the 5' RACE reads anew with MiXCR; each CDR3 protein has one entry. The table includes several thousand distinct CDR3 sequences, roughly an eighth detected once. Time point: sample taken at primary tumor resection. The antigens for these receptors are not known. The sample was lung tumor tissue, taken at surgery. These receptors all come from a male donor with early-stage non-small cell lung cancer.

Ten or more counts support this clonotype. A library made for alpha chains picked up this beta chain off target, so its size means little. The CDR3 spells CASSSRTSGSTDTQYF. CDR3 DNA: TGTGCCAGCAGCTCCCGGACTAGCGGGAGTACAGATACGCAGTATTTT. V is TRBV7-2 and J is TRBJ2-3; 13 bases map to TRBD2. The CDR3 is 16 amino acids. Trimming at V came to 4 bases and at J to 3 bases, leaving 4 bases not matched to a gene. Germline CDR1 SGHTA, CDR2 FQGNSA.

This clonotype has a count of ten or more. Since it is a stray read in a library aimed at alpha chains, this beta chain has a size that is not meaningful. The chain uses TRBV2 and TRBJ2-3; 9 bases are a match to TRBD2. In germline, CDR1 is SNHLY, CDR2 FYNNEI. The J segment lost 5 bases and the V segment lost 2 bases, leaving 5 bases of the junction unmatched. The CDR3 consists of 15 residues. The CDR3 sequence: CASSEHSGSGDTQYF. DNA for the CDR3: TGTGCCAGCAGTGAACATAGCGGGAGTGGAGATACGCAGTATTTT.

This clonotype showed up many times. For a library built for alpha chains, this beta chain is a stray read; little rests on its size. The chain's CDR3 is CAWSRLAWNYEQYF. CDR3 nucleotide sequence: TGTGCCTGGAGTCGACTAGCCTGGAACTACGAGCAGTACTTC. This rearrangement joins TRBV30 to TRBJ2-7; 7 nucleotides agree with TRBD2. Trimming cost V 2 bases and J 3 bases; bases outside gene matches: 7. The CDR3 covers 14 residues. The V gene's germline CDR1 is GTSNPN and CDR2 SVGIG (reference sequence).